The rows below give T cell receptor beta chains drawn from one sample of a study of blood T cells in healthy people across ages. TCRdb re-called the 5' RACE reads through MiXCR, storing one row per CDR3 protein. The sample has about 1.4 million distinct CDR3 sequences, around 59% seen once. Material for sequencing was blood. These receptors were collected from a young man in good health. The CDR3 runs from the conserved cysteine through the conserved F or W. The D gene is left open where the match is weak. Size is stated for part of the rows, as once, few or many counts, or as a class when the clone is expanded.

j_call d_call v_call clone_size cdr3_aa cdr3_nt
TRBJ2-5 NA TRBV4-1 NA CASSQDDRPQYF TGCGCCAGCAGCCAAGACGACAGACCGCAGTACTTC
TRBJ1-6 TRBD1 TRBV6-5 NA CASSITGTGGSSPLHF TGTGCCAGCAGTATAACCGGGACAGGGGGAAGTTCACCCCTCCACTTT
TRBJ1-2 NA TRBV6-5 few CASSYSNSGRGGYYGYTF TGTGCCAGCAGTTACTCGAACTCGGGGAGGGGCGGATACTATGGCTACACCTTC
TRBJ2-4 TRBD2 TRBV12-3/TRBV12-4 NA CASSAGLAGESEQYF TGTGCCAGCAGTGCCGGACTAGCGGGAGAAAGTGAGCAGTACTTC
TRBJ2-5 TRBD1 TRBV6-2/TRBV6-3 NA CASSYDRDRETQYF TGTGCCAGCAGTTACGACAGGGATCGGGAGACCCAGTACTTC
TRBJ2-4 TRBD2 TRBV11-2 NA CASSSLAGGTKNIQYF TGTGCCAGCAGCTCTCTAGCGGGGGGGACCAAAAACATTCAGTACTTC
TRBJ1-2 NA TRBV14 few CASSQDPKGRIYGYTF TGTGCCAGCAGCCAAGACCCCAAGGGACGGATCTATGGCTACACCTTC
TRBJ1-4 NA TRBV10-3 NA CAIRGQNEKLFF TGTGCCATCAGAGGACAGAATGAAAAACTGTTTTTT
TRBJ1-1 NA TRBV29-1 few CSVDRLNTEAFF TGCAGCGTTGACCGGTTGAACACTGAAGCTTTCTTT
TRBJ2-3 NA TRBV4-3 NA CVSSQGVSPDTQYF TGCGTCAGCAGCCAAGGGGTCAGTCCAGATACGCAGTATTTT